This entry concerns a single T cell receptor beta chain. This entry belongs to a study of blood T cell repertoires in COVID-19. Study background: Collection of acute and convalescent COVID-19 samples took place in the United States, Italy and Spain. Sources were T cells, B-cell-depleted T cells, or PBMCs; the material itself was cDNA or gDNA.

Trimming took off 3 bases at V and 3 bases at J, with 8 bases between the two ends. The CDR3 is made up of 14 amino acids. Germline values: CDR1 MDHEN, CDR2 SYDVKM. As handled by the study authors: Researchers report that nucleated cell counts were estimated from reference gene primer amplification. The repertoire was sequenced with immunoSEQ multiplex PCR; TCRdb's copy has only in-frame clones and lacks some. Clone size and the V and J calls come from that table; the DNA yielded D and trimming. There are just under 350,000 clones in the sample; around 80% occur only once, and 3% lies in the top ten.

This sequence originates from a man aged 25 to 40 with active or convalescent COVID-19. The chain employs TRBV28 and TRBJ1-4; no definite D call. The sequenced sample was peripheral blood. The CDR3 DNA sequence: TGTGCCAGCAGTTTGGCTCTGGCTAATGAAAAACTGTTTTTT. It is translated as CASSLALANEKLFF. Drawing the rest from reference TRBV28 and TRBJ1-4, the complete variable domain is DVKVTQSSRYLVKRTGEKVFLECVQDMDHENMFWYRQDPGLGLRLIYFSYDVKMKEKGDIPEGYSVSREKKERFSLILESASTNQTSMYLCASSLALANEKLFFGSGTQLSVL.